The clone carrying this T cell receptor beta chain was detected a few times. Its antigen is unidentified. The CDR3 spans 14 residues. Looked up from germline, CDR1 is LNHDA and CDR2 is SQIVND (reference sequence). J was trimmed by 4 bases and V by 6 bases; bases with no gene match: 8. A second PCR of about 7 to 11 cycles used a sample-barcoded 5' primer and a J-beta primer mix. TCRdb called the 5' RACE reads again in MiXCR, with one record for every CDR3 protein. The sample consists of around 800,000 distinct CDR3 sequences, around 24% of them appearing once. The entry originates in a study of blood T cells in healthy people across ages. About the study: Using template switching, researchers captured about one barcoded beta molecule for each two T cells.

General study findings and limits: CMV infection status of these donors was not known. It was the long-lived donors that had more naive CD4+ cells and higher diversity than aged donors.

These data were also filed under a second study, of T cells of mothers and their children.

The sequencing sample was made of blood. The chain has TRBV19 and TRBJ1-1; TRBD1 matches at 7 bases. This TCR was sampled from a boy aged 10-17 years in good health. The CDR3 sequence is CASRSLTGTTEAFF. The CDR3 DNA is TGTGCCAGTAGATCTTTGACAGGGACCACTGAAGCTTTCTTT.